This T cell receptor beta chain was retrieved from a study of PD-L1 blockade in urothelial cancer. Turning to the study itself: Blood gave a median 141,255 T cells.

Per the germline V gene, CDR1 is ENHRY and CDR2 is SYGVKD. The CDR3 totals 14 residues. Losses at the gene ends were 10 bases for V and 1 base for J; bases not matched to a gene: 6. The table came from immunoSEQ multiplex PCR; TCRdb's copy has only in-frame clones and leaves some out. Of 70,000 or so clones listed, roughly 90% are singletons. Documented time point: pretreatment peripheral blood. The material was PBMCs, obtained around atezolizumab (anti-PD-L1) treatment. This TCR was recovered from a man in his 70s with urothelial cancer. The genes are TRBV10-3 and TRBJ1-3, with 8 positions matching TRBD1. As DNA, the CDR3 is TGTGCCACCCGGACAGGGCAGTCTGGAAACACCATATATTTT. Translation: CATRTGQSGNTIYF.